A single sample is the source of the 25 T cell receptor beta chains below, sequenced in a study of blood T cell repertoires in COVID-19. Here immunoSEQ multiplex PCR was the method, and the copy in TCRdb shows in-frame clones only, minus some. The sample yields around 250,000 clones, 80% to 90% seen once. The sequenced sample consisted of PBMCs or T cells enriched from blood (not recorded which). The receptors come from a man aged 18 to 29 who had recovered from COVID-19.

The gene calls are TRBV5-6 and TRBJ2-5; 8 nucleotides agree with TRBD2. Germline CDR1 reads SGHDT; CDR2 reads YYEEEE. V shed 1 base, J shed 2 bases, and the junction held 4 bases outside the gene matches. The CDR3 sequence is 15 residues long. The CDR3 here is CASSLRGGGQETQYF. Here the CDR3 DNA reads TGTGCCAGCAGCTTGCGGGGGGGAGGACAAGAGACCCAGTACTTC.

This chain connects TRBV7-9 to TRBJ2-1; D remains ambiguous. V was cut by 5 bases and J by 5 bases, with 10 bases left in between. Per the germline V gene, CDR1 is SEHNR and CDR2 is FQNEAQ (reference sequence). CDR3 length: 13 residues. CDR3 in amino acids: CASSPVPDNEQFF. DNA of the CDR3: TGTGCCAGCAGCCCTGTCCCTGACAATGAGCAGTTCTTC.

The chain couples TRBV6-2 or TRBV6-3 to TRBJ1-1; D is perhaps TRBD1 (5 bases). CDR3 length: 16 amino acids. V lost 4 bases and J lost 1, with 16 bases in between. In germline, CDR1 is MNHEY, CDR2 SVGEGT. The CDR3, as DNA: TGTGCCAGCAGTTCTACAGTGGGGCGTGGGAACACTGAAGCTTTCTTT. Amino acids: CASSSTVGRGNTEAFF.

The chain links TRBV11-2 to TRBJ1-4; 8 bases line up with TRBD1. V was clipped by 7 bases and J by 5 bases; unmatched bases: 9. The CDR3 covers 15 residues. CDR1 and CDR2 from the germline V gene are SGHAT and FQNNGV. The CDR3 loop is CASTLPTGVNEKLFF. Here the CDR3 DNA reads TGTGCCAGCACCCTACCGACAGGGGTAAATGAAAAACTGTTTTTT.

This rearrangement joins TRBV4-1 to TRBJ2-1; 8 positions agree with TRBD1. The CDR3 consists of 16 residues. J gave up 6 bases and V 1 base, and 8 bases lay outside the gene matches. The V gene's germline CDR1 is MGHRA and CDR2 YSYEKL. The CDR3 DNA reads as TGCGCCAGCAGCCAAGCTTGGACAGGGCCCTTCAATGAGCAGTTCTTC. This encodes CASSQAWTGPFNEQFF.

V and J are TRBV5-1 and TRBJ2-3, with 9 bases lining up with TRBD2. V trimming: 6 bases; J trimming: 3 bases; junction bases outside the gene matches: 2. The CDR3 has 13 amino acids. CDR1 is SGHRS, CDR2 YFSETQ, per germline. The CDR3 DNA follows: TGCGCCAGCACCAGCGGGGGGACAGATACGCAGTATTTT. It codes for CASTSGGTDTQYF.

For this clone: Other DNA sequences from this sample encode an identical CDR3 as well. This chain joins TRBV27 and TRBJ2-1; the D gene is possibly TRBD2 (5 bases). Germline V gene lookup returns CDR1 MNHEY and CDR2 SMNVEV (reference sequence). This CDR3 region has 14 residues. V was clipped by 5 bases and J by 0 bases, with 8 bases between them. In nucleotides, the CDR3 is TGTGCCAGCAGTCTAACTAGCTCCTACAATGAGCAGTTCTTC. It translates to CASSLTSSYNEQFF.

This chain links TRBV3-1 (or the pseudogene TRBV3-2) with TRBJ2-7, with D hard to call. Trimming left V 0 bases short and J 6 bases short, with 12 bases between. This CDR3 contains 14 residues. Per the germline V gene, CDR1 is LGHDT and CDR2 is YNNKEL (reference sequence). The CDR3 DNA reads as TGTGCCAGCAGCCAAGATTCGGGTGGATCCGAGCAGTACTTC. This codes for CASSQDSGGSEQYF.

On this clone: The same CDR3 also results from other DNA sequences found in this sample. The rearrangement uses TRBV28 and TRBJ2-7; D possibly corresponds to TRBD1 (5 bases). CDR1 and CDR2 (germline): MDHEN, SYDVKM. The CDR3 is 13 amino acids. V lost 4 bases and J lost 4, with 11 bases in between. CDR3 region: CASSSPDSYEQYF. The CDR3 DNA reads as TGTGCCAGCAGTTCTCCCGACAGTTACGAGCAGTACTTC.

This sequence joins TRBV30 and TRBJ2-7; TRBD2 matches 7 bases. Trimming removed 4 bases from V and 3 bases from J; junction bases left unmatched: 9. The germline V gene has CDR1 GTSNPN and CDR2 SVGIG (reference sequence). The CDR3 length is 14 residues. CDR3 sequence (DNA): TGTGCCTGGAACGGGATGGGAGGGTACTACGAGCAGTACTTC. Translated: CAWNGMGGYYEQYF.

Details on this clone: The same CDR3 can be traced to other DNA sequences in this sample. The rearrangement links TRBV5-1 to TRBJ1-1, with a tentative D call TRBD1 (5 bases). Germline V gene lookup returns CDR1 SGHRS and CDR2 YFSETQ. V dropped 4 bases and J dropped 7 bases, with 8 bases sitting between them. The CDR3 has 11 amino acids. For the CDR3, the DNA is TGCGCCAGCAGCCTCACAGGTGAAGCTTTCTTT. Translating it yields CASSLTGEAFF.

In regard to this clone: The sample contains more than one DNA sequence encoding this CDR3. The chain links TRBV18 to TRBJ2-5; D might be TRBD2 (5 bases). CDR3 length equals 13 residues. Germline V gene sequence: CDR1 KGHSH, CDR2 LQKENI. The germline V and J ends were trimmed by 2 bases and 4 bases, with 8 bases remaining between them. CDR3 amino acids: CASSPEGSETQYF. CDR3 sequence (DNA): TGTGCCAGCTCACCAGAGGGCTCAGAGACCCAGTACTTC.

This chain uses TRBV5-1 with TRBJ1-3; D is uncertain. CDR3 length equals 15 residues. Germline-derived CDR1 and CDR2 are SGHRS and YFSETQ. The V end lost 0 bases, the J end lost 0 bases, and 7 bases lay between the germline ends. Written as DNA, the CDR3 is TGCGCCAGCAGCTTGGACATGGCCTCTGGAAACACCATATATTTT. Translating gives CASSLDMASGNTIYF.

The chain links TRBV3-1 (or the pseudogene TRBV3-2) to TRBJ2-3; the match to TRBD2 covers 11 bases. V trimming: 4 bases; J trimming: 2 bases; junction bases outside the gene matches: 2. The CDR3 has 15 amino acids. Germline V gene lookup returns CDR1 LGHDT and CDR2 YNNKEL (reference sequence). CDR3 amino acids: CASSLAGGPTDTQYF. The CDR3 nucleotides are TGTGCCAGCAGCCTAGCGGGGGGGCCCACAGATACGCAGTATTTT.

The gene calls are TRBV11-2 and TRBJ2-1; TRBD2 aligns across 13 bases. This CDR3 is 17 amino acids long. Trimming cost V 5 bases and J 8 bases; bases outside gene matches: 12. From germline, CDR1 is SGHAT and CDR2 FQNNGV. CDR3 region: CASSPSTSGGFLDEQFF. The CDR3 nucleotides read TGTGCCAGCAGCCCTTCGACTAGCGGGGGGTTTTTAGATGAGCAGTTCTTC.

This chain's CDR3 is CASSNPPFRVGQYF. The CDR3 nucleotides are TGTGCCAGTAGTAACCCTCCCTTCAGGGTCGGGCAGTACTTC. The chain combines TRBV19 with TRBJ2-7; the D gene is possibly TRBD1 (5 bases). Germline values: CDR1 LNHDA, CDR2 SQIVND (reference sequence). V gave up 4 bases and J gave up 9 bases, with 19 bases separating them. The CDR3 totals 14 residues.

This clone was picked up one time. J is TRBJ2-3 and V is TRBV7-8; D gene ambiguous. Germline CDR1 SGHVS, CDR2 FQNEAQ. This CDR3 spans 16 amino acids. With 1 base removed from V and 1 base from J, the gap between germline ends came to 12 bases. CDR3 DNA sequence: TGTGCCAGCAGCTTAGGGGCCCTTACCCGCACAGATACGCAGTATTTT. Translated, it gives CASSLGALTRTDTQYF.

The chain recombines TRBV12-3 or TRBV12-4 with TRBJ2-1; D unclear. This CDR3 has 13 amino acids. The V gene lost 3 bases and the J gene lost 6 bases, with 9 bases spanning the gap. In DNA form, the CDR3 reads TGTGCCAGCAGTTTTCAGCGAAGCAATGAGCAGTTCTTC. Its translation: CASSFQRSNEQFF.

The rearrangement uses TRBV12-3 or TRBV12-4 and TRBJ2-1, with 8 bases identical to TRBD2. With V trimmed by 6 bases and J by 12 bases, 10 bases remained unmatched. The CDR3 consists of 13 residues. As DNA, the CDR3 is TGTGCCAGCAGCGCGGGGCTAGCGGGTTCGCAGTTCTTC. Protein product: CASSAGLAGSQFF.

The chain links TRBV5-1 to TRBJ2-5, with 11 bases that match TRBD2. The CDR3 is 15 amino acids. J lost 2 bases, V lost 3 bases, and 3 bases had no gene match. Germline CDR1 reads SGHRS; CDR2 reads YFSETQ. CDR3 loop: CASSWGTSGQETQYF. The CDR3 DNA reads TGCGCCAGCAGCTGGGGGACTAGCGGTCAAGAGACCCAGTACTTC.

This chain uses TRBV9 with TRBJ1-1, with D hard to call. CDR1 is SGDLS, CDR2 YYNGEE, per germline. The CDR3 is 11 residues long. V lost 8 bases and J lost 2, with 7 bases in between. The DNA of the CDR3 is TGTGCCAGTACAGAAAACACTGAAGCTTTCTTT. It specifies CASTENTEAFF.

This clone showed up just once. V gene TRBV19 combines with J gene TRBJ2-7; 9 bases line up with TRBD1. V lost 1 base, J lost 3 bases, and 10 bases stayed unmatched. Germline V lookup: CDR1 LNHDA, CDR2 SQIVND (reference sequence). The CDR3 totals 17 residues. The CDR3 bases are TGTGCCAGTAGTATAGTTCAGAGACAGGGGGGAAGCTACGAGCAGTACTTC. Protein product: CASSIVQRQGGSYEQYF.

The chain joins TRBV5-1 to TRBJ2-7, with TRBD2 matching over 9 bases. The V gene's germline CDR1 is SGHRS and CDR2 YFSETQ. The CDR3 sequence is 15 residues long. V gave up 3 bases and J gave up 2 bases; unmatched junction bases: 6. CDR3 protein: CASSWGASGTYEQYF. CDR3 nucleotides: TGCGCCAGCAGCTGGGGGGCTAGCGGGACCTACGAGCAGTACTTC. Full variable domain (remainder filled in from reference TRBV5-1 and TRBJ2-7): KAGVTQTPRYLIKTRGQQVTLSCSPISGHRSVSWYQQTPGQGLQFLFEYFSETQRNKGNFPGRFSGRQFSNSRSEMNVSTLELGDSALYLCASSWGASGTYEQYFGPGTRLTVT.

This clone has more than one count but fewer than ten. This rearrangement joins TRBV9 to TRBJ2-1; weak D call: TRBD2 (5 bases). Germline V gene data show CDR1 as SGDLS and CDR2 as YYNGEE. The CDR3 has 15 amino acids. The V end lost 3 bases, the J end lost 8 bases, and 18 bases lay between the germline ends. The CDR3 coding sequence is TGTGCCAGCAGCGGCCTTCGTCCGAGGGCGGATGAGCAGTTCTTC. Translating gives CASSGLRPRADEQFF.

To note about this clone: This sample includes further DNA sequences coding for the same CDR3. The CDR3 nucleotides read TGCGCCAGCAGGAACAGGGCCGTGAACACTGAAGCTTTCTTT. This sequence encodes CASRNRAVNTEAFF. V is TRBV4-1 and J is TRBJ1-1, with D perhaps matching TRBD1 (6 bases). The CDR3 is made up of 14 amino acids. The V end lost 6 bases, the J end lost 0 bases, and 11 bases lay between the germline ends. Germline loops: CDR1 MGHRA, CDR2 YSYEKL.